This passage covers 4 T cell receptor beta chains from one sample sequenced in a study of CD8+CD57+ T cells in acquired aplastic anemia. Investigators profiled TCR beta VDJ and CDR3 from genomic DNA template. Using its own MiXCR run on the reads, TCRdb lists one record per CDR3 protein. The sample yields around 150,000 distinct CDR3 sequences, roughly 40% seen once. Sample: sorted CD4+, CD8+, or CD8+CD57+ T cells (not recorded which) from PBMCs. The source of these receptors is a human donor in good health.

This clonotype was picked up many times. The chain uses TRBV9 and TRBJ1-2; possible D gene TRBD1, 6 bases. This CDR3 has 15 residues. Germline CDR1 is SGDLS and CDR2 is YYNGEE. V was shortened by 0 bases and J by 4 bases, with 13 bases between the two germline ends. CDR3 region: CASSVGTGLGYGYTF. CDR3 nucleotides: TGTGCCAGCAGCGTAGGAACAGGGCTGGGCTATGGCTACACCTTC.

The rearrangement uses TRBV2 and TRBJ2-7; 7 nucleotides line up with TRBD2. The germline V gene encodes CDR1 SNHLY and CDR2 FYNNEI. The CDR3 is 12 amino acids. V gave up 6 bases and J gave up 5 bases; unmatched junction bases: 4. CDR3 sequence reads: CASSREADEQYF. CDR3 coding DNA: TGTGCCAGCAGCCGGGAGGCGGACGAGCAGTACTTC. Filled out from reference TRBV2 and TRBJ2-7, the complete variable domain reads EPEVTQTPSHQVTQMGQEVILRCVPISNHLYFYWYRQILGQKVEFLVSFYNNEISEKSEIFDDQFSVERPDGSNFTLKIRSTKLEDSAMYFCASSREADEQYFGPGTRLTVT.

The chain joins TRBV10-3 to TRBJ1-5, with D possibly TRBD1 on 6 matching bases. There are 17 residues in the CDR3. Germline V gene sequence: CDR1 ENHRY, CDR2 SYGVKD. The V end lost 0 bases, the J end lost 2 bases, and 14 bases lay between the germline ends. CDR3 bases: TGTGCCATCAGTGAGTCGATTACCGAGGGGGGCAATCAGCCCCAGCATTTT. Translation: CAISESITEGGNQPQHF.

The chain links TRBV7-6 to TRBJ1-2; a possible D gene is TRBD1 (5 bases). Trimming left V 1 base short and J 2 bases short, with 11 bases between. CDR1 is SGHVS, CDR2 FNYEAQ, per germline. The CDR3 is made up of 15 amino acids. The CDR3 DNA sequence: TGTGCCAGCAGCTTAGGCGTGGGGCGCAACTATGGCTACACCTTC. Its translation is CASSLGVGRNYGYTF.